Each of the 24 T cell receptor beta chains below was sequenced from the same sample in a study of identical twins. One entry per CDR3 protein, called by TCRdb with MiXCR from the 5' RACE reads. Of around 1.7 million distinct CDR3 sequences listed, about 30% are singletons. The specimen sequenced was cord blood. These receptor sequences come from a newborn girl in good health.

This clonotype was counted many times. This chain joins TRBV27 and TRBJ1-4; D unclear. Trimming pared 3 bases from V and 1 base from J, leaving 6 bases between. CDR1 MNHEY and CDR2 SMNVEV come from the germline V gene (reference sequence). The CDR3 spans 14 residues. Here the CDR3 reads CASSFLGTNEKLFF. Written as DNA, the CDR3 is TGTGCCAGCAGTTTCTTAGGAACTAATGAAAAACTGTTTTTT.

The chain couples TRBV10-3 to TRBJ2-1; 8 nucleotides line up with TRBD2. The V gene's germline CDR1 is ENHRY and CDR2 SYGVKD. V shed 4 bases, J shed 5 bases, and the junction held 13 bases outside the gene matches. The CDR3 has 17 residues. The CDR3 protein is CAISAGTRNTGNNEQFF. For the CDR3, the DNA is TGTGCCATCAGTGCCGGGACTAGAAACACAGGGAACAATGAGCAGTTCTTC.

The chain has TRBV4-1 and TRBJ2-1; TRBD2 matches at 10 bases. V shed 0 bases and J 4 bases; nucleotides not matched to a gene: 6. Germline V gene sequence: CDR1 MGHRA, CDR2 YSYEKL. The CDR3 runs to 17 residues. CDR3: CASSQDPTSGAYNEQFF. The CDR3 DNA follows: TGCGCCAGCAGCCAAGATCCTACTAGCGGGGCGTACAATGAGCAGTTCTTC.

This clonotype was seen more than once but under ten times. CDR3 nucleotides: TGTGCCAGCAGCCAAGCTAGCAGGTATGAGCAGTTCTTC. Protein: CASSQASRYEQFF. J is TRBJ2-1 and V is TRBV4-2; maybe TRBD2 (5 bases). The germline V and J ends were trimmed by 1 base and 8 bases, with 9 bases remaining between them. This CDR3 spans 13 amino acids. In germline, CDR1 is LGHNA, CDR2 YNFKEQ.

The rearrangement joins TRBV20-1 to TRBJ2-5; 8 positions match TRBD2. CDR1 DFQATT and CDR2 SNEGSKA come from the germline V gene (reference sequence). The CDR3 length is 15 residues. Losses at the gene ends were 0 bases for V and 4 bases for J; bases not matched to a gene: 7. The CDR3 coding sequence is TGCAGTGCTAGAGATAATGTCCTAGCGGGAGAGACCCAGTACTTC. This codes for CSARDNVLAGETQYF.

This clonotype has more than one count but fewer than ten. The CDR3 coding sequence is TGCAGTGCTAGTCACCGACAGGGGGCGTATGAGACCCAGTACTTC. As protein: CSASHRQGAYETQYF. This chain uses TRBV20-1 with TRBJ2-5, with 10 positions matching TRBD1. Germline lookup yields CDR1 DFQATT and CDR2 SNEGSKA (reference sequence). With V trimmed by 3 bases and J by 5 bases, 9 bases remained unmatched. The CDR3 is 15 residues long.

This clonotype has only one observation. A much larger clone is a single base away; this may be a read error. Since the CDR3 does not end with the conserved phenylalanine or tryptophan, this likely comes from a read error. V and J are TRBV29-1 and TRBJ2-7, with D unresolved. V lost 6 bases and J lost 0, with 12 bases in between. The CDR3 consists of 13 residues. The V gene's germline CDR1 is SQVTM and CDR2 ANQGSEA. The CDR3 protein is CSVPGVLSYEQYI. The CDR3 DNA sequence: TGCAGCGTCCCCGGTGTCCTCTCCTACGAGCAGTACATC.

The J gene is TRBJ2-1, the V gene TRBV7-6; 7 bases are a match to TRBD2. Unmatched junction bases numbered 2, after V lost 7 bases and J lost 2 bases. CDR3 size: 13 residues. The germline V gene has CDR1 SGHVS and CDR2 FNYEAQ. The CDR3 sequence: CASKGLTYNEQFF. For the CDR3, the DNA is TGTGCCAGCAAGGGACTAACCTACAATGAGCAGTTCTTC.

In its sample, this clonotype was seen a few times. This chain links TRBV28 with TRBJ2-7; TRBD1 matches at 7 bases. The CDR3 is made up of 15 amino acids. With 1 base clipped from V and 5 bases from J, the junction kept 8 bases outside the gene matches. Germline-derived CDR1 and CDR2 are MDHEN and SYDVKM. For the CDR3, the DNA is TGTGCCAGCAGTTTATACACGACAGGGCACCACGAGCAGTACTTC. This encodes CASSLYTTGHHEQYF.

The gene calls are TRBV4-2 and TRBJ2-1; TRBD2 might be the D (5 bases). Per the germline V gene, CDR1 is LGHNA and CDR2 is YNFKEQ. The CDR3 sequence is 15 residues long. V was trimmed by 1 base and J by 10 bases, leaving 17 bases between them. In DNA, the CDR3 is TGTGCCAGCAGCCAAGGGTTTTCTAGCATCTACGAGCAGTTCTTC. Its translation is CASSQGFSSIYEQFF.

This chain connects TRBV29-1 to TRBJ2-7, with D hard to call. The CDR3 runs to 11 residues. V was shortened by 4 bases and J by 7 bases, with 11 bases between the two germline ends. Germline V CDR1 and CDR2: SQVTM, ANQGSEA. The CDR3 spells CSVVVINEQYF. The CDR3 nucleotides read TGCAGCGTTGTCGTTATCAATGAGCAGTACTTC.

The chain links TRBV7-2 to TRBJ2-7; 12 nucleotides align to TRBD2. The junction had 8 bases not matched to a gene; V was cut back by 5 bases and J by 3 bases. Per the germline V gene, CDR1 is SGHTA and CDR2 is FQGNSA. The CDR3 runs 16 residues. The CDR3 sequence is CASSTQTSGRYYEQYF. Here the CDR3 DNA reads TGTGCCAGCAGCACACAGACTAGCGGGAGATACTACGAGCAGTACTTC.

At least ten counts were recorded for this clonotype. J is TRBJ2-3 and V is TRBV5-1, with 9 bases matching TRBD1. The CDR3 runs to 15 residues. V gave up 5 bases and J gave up 2 bases; unmatched junction bases: 6. Germline loops: CDR1 SGHRS, CDR2 YFSETQ. The chain's CDR3 is CASSLGQGNTDTQYF. The CDR3, as DNA: TGCGCCAGCAGTCTGGGACAGGGAAACACAGATACGCAGTATTTT.

The genes are TRBV4-2 and TRBJ1-4, with 12 bases aligning to TRBD1. The germline CDR1 and CDR2 sequences are LGHNA and YNFKEQ. V trimming: 6 bases; J trimming: 8 bases; junction bases outside the gene matches: 7. The CDR3 length is 15 residues. CDR3 residues: CASSPEGTGGEKLFF. The CDR3 coding sequence is TGTGCCAGCAGTCCCGAGGGGACAGGGGGCGAAAAACTGTTTTTT.

The chain links TRBV2 to TRBJ1-5, with D possibly matching TRBD1 (5 bases). The CDR3 is 17 residues long. The germline gives CDR1 SNHLY, CDR2 FYNNEI. V lost 4 bases, J lost 2 bases, and 18 bases lay in between. The CDR3 coding sequence is TGTGCCAGCAGTGTTCCACTGAGGGGAGCCCGCAATCAGCCCCAGCATTTT. Its protein is CASSVPLRGARNQPQHF.

The genes are TRBV7-9 and TRBJ1-1; the match to TRBD1 covers 7 bases. Unmatched junction bases numbered 4, after V lost 0 bases and J lost 6 bases. Germline CDR1 SEHNR, CDR2 FQNEAQ (reference sequence). CDR3 length: 14 amino acids. DNA for the CDR3: TGTGCCAGCAGCTTAGCAGGGGGCGGTGCTGAAGCTTTCTTT. Translating it yields CASSLAGGGAEAFF. Full variable domain (missing parts from reference TRBV7-9 and TRBJ1-1): DTGVSQNPRHKITKRGQNVTFRCDPISEHNRLYWYRQTLGQGPEFLTYFQNEAQLEKSRLLSDRFSAERPKGSFSTLEIQRTEQGDSAMYLCASSLAGGGAEAFFGQGTRLTVV.

The chain employs TRBV25-1 and TRBJ2-7, with a possible D match to TRBD1 (5 bases). CDR1 MGHDK and CDR2 SYGVNS come from the germline V gene. This CDR3 is built from 15 residues. The V gene lost 1 base and the J gene lost 5 bases, with 15 bases spanning the gap. This CDR3 is CASSELRSRVDEQYF. Written as DNA, the CDR3 is TGTGCCAGCAGTGAATTAAGGTCCAGGGTGGACGAGCAGTACTTC.

In this sample, this clonotype turned up a few times. This chain links TRBV12-3 or TRBV12-4 with TRBJ2-1, with TRBD2 matching 14 bases. V lost 8 bases to trimming and J lost 4 bases; unmatched junction nucleotides: 7. The CDR3 totals 16 residues. The CDR3 DNA is TGTGCCAGCCTCCCGGGACTAGCGGGAGTATACAATGAGCAGTTCTTC. Translated, it gives CASLPGLAGVYNEQFF.

As to this clonotype: Mismatch with germline at one junction end may stem from a read error. The chain joins TRBV4-2 to TRBJ2-7; possibly TRBD2 for D (5 bases). Germline CDR1 reads LGHNA; CDR2 reads YNFKEQ. CDR3 length: 13 amino acids. The CDR3 region is CASSQDSAYEQCF. In DNA form, the CDR3 reads TGTGCCAGCAGCCAAGATAGCGCGTACGAGCAGTGCTTC.

There are a few counts of this clonotype. The gene calls are TRBV4-2 and TRBJ2-3, with D tentatively TRBD2 (6 bases). The length of the CDR3 is 15 residues. Looked up from germline, CDR1 is LGHNA and CDR2 is YNFKEQ. Between the trimmed V and J ends, which lost 1 base and 5 bases, there was a span of 13 bases. DNA for the CDR3: TGTGCCAGCAGCCAAGCGGGAGTCAGGAGAGATACGCAGTATTTT. Translating it yields CASSQAGVRRDTQYF.

Ten or more counts support this clonotype. The rearrangement joins TRBV10-1 to TRBJ2-3; the match to TRBD2 covers 10 bases. The CDR3 has 13 residues. After removal of 4 bases from V and 6 bases from J, the junction contained 1 base not matched to a gene. Germline values: CDR1 WNHNN, CDR2 SYGVQD (reference sequence). The CDR3 bases are TGCGCCAGCAGTGGGGGACTAGCGGATACGCAGTATTTT. It translates to CASSGGLADTQYF.

J is TRBJ2-1 and V is TRBV13; D remains ambiguous. CDR1 is PRHDT and CDR2 is FYEKMQ in the germline V gene (reference sequence). Trimming removed 4 bases at V and 8 bases at J, with 12 bases between. The CDR3 is 13 amino acids. The CDR3 protein is CASSSNLEDEQFF. In DNA form, the CDR3 reads TGTGCCAGCAGCTCCAATCTAGAGGATGAGCAGTTCTTC.

Only a few counts were recorded for this clonotype. V gene TRBV24-1 combines with J gene TRBJ2-5; TRBD2 matches 12 bases. The DNA matches TRBJ2-7 better at its end, which makes the J call doubtful. The CDR3 sequence is 16 residues long. CDR1 is KGHDR and CDR2 is SFDVKD in the germline V gene. The CDR3 sequence: CATSDLGLAGPYEQYF. DNA of the CDR3: TGTGCCACCAGTGATTTGGGACTAGCGGGACCTTACGAGCAGTACTTC.

J is TRBJ2-7 and V is TRBV4-1; D may be TRBD2 (6 bases). Germline values: CDR1 MGHRA, CDR2 YSYEKL. V was clipped by 1 base and J by 2 bases, with 6 bases between them. The CDR3 runs to 13 residues. CDR3 residues: CASSQASAYEQYF. The CDR3 coding sequence is TGCGCCAGCAGCCAAGCTAGCGCCTACGAGCAGTACTTC.